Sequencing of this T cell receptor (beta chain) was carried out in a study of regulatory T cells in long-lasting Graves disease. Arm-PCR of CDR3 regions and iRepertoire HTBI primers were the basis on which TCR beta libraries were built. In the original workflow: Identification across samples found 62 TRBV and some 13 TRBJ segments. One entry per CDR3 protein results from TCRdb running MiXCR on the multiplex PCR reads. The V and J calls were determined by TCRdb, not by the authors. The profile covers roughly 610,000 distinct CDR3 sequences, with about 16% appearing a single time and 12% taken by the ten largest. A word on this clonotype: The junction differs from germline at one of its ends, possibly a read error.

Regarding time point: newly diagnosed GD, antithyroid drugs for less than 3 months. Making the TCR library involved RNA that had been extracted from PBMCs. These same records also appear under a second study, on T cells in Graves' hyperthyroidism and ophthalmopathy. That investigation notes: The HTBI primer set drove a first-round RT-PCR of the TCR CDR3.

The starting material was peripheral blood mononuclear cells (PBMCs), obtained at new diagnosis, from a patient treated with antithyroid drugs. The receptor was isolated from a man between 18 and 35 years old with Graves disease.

The DNA of the CDR3 is TGTGTCAGCTCACCGGGGACTGCCTACGAGCAGTACTTC. This gives the protein CVSSPGTAYEQYF. V and J are TRBV18 and TRBJ2-7, with D maybe TRBD2 (6 bases). The germline V gene has CDR1 KGHSH and CDR2 LQKENI. The length of the CDR3 is 13 residues.